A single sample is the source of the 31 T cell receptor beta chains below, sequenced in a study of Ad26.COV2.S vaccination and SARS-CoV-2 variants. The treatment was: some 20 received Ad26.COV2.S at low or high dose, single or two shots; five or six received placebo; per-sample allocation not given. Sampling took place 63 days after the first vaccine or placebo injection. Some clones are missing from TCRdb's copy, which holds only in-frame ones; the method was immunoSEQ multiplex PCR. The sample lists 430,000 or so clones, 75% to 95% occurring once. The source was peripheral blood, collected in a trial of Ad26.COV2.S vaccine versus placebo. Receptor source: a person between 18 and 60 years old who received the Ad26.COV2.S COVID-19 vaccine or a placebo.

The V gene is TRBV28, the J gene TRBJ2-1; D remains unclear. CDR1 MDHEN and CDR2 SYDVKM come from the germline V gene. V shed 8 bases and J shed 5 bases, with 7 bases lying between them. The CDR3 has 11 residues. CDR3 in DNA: TGTGCCAGCGCCAGCAACAATGAGCAGTTCTTC. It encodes CASASNNEQFF. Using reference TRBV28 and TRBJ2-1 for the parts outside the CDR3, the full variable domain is DVKVTQSSRYLVKRTGEKVFLECVQDMDHENMFWYRQDPGLGLRLIYFSYDVKMKEKGDIPEGYSVSREKKERFSLILESASTNQTSMYLCASASNNEQFFGPGTRLTVL.

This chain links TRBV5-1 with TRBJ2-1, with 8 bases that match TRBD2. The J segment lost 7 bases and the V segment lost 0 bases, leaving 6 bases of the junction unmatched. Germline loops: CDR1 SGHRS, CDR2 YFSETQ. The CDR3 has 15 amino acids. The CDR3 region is CASSLEQRGSNEQFF. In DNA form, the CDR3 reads TGCGCCAGCAGCTTGGAACAGCGGGGGTCAAATGAGCAGTTCTTC.

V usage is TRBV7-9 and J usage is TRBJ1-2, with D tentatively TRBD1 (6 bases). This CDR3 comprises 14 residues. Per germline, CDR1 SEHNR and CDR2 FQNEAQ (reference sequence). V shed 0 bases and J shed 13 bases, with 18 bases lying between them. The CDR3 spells CASSLAGGQSRLTF. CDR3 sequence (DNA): TGTGCCAGCAGCTTAGCCGGGGGGCAGTCTAGGCTCACCTTC.

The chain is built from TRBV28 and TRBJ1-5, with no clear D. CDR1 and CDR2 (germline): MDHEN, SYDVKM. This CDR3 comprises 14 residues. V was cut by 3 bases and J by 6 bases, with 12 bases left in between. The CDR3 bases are TGTGCCAGCAGTTTGAGGGTTTTAGGTCAGCCCCAGCATTTT. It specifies CASSLRVLGQPQHF.

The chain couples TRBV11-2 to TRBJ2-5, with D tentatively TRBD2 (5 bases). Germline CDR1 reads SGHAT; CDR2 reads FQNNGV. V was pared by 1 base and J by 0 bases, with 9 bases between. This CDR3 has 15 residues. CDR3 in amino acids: CASSLVRGNQETQYF. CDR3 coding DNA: TGTGCCAGCAGCTTAGTCAGAGGGAACCAAGAGACCCAGTACTTC.

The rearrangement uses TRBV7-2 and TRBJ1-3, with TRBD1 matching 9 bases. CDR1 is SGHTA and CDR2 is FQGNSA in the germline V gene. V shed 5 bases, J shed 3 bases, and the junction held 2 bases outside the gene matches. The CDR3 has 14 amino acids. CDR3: CASSPDRGGNTIYF. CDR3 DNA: TGTGCCAGCAGCCCGGACAGGGGTGGAAACACCATATATTTT.

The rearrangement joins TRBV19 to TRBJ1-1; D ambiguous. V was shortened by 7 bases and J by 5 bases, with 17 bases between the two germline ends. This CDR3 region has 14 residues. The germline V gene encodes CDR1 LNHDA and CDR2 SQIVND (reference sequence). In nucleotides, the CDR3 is TGTGCCAGTACTTCTCAACCGACGCGAACTGAAGCTTTCTTT. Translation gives CASTSQPTRTEAFF.

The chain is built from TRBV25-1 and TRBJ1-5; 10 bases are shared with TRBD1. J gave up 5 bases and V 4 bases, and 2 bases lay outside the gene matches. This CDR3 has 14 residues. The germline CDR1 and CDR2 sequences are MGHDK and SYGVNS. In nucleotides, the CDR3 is TGTGCCAGCAGTGCGACAGGGGGCGATCAGCCCCAGCATTTT. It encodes CASSATGGDQPQHF.

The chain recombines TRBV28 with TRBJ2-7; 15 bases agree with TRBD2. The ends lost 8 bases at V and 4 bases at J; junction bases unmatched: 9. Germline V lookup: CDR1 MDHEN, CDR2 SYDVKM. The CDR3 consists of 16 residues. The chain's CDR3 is CASGLAGGRIGYEQYF. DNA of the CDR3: TGTGCCAGCGGACTAGCGGGAGGGCGGATTGGTTACGAGCAGTACTTC. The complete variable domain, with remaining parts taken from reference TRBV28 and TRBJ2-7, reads DVKVTQSSRYLVKRTGEKVFLECVQDMDHENMFWYRQDPGLGLRLIYFSYDVKMKEKGDIPEGYSVSREKKERFSLILESASTNQTSMYLCASGLAGGRIGYEQYFGPGTRLTVT.

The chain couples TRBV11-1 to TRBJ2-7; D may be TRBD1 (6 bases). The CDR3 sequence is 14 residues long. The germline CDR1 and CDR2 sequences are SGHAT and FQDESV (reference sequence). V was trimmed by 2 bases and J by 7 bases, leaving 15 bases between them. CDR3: CASSLRQGLGEQYF. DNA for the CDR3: TGTGCCAGCAGCTTAAGGCAGGGGTTGGGTGAGCAGTACTTC.

The CDR3 sequence: CASSQGRHQPQHF. The CDR3 DNA reads as TGTGCCAGCAGCCAAGGAAGGCATCAGCCCCAGCATTTT. The gene calls are TRBV3-1 (or the pseudogene TRBV3-2) and TRBJ1-5; D call uncertain. The V end lost 1 base, the J end lost 5 bases, and 6 bases lay between the germline ends. CDR3 length equals 13 residues. The germline CDR1 and CDR2 sequences are LGHDT and YNNKEL (reference sequence).

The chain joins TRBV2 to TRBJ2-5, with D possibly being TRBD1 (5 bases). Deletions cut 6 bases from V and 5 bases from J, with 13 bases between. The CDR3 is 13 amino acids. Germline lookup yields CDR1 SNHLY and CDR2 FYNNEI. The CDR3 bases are TGTGCCAGCAGCGGAGACAGTCGGGAGACCCAGTACTTC. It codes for CASSGDSRETQYF. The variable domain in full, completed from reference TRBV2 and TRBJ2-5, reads EPEVTQTPSHQVTQMGQEVILRCVPISNHLYFYWYRQILGQKVEFLVSFYNNEISEKSEIFDDQFSVERPDGSNFTLKIRSTKLEDSAMYFCASSGDSRETQYFGPGTRLLVL.

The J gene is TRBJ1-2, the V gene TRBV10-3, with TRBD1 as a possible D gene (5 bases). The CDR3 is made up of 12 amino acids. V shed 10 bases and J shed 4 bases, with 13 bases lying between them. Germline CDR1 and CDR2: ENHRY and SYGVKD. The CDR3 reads CASRGTFYGYTF. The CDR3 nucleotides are TGTGCCAGCCGAGGGACTTTCTATGGCTACACCTTC.

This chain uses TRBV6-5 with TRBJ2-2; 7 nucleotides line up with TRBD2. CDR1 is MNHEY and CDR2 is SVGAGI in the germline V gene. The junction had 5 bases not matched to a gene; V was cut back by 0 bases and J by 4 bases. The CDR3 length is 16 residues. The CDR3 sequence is CASSYSGGRGTGELFF. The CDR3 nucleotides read TGTGCCAGCAGTTACTCAGGTGGGAGGGGCACCGGGGAGCTGTTTTTT.

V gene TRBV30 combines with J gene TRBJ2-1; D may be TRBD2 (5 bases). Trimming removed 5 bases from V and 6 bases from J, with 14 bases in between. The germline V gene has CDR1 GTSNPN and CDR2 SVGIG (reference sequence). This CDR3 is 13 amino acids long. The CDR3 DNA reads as TGTGCCTGGGATCGAGAGAGGGCCAATGAGCAGTTCTTC. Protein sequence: CAWDRERANEQFF.

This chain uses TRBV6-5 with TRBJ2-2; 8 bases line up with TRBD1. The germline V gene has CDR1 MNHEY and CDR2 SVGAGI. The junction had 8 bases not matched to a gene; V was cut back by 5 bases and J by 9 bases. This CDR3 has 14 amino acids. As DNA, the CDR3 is TGTGCCAGCAGTACCATCGACAGGGGCCGGGAGCTGTTTTTT. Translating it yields CASSTIDRGRELFF.

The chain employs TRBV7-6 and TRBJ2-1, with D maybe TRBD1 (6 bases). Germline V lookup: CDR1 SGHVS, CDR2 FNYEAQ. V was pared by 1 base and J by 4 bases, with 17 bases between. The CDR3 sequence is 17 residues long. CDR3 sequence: CASSLEVGGAYYNEQFF. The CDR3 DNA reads TGTGCCAGCAGCTTAGAGGTTGGGGGCGCGTATTACAATGAGCAGTTCTTC.

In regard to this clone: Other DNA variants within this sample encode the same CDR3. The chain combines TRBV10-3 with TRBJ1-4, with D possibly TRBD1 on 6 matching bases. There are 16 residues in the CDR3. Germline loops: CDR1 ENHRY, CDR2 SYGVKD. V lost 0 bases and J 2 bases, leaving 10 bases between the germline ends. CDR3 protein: CAISESRGATNEKLFF. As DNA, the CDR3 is TGTGCCATCAGTGAGTCGAGGGGGGCCACTAATGAAAAACTGTTTTTT.

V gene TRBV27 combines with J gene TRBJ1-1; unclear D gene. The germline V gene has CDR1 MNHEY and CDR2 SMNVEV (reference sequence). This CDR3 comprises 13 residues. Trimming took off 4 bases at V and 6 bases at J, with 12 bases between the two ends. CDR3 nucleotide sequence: TGTGCCAGCAGTTCGACTGGGTGGTCTGAAGCTTTCTTT. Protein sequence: CASSSTGWSEAFF.

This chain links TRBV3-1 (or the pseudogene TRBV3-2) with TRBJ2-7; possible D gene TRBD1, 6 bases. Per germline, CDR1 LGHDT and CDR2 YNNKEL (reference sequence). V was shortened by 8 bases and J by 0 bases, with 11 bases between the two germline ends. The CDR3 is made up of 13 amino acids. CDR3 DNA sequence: TGTGCCAGCTCCAGGGGCTTCTCCTACGAGCAGTACTTC. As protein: CASSRGFSYEQYF.

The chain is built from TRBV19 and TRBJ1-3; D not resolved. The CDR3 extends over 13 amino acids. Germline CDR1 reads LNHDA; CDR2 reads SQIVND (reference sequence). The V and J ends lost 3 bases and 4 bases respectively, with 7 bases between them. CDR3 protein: CASSIIRGNTIYF. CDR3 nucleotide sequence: TGTGCCAGTAGTATCATCCGGGGAAACACCATATATTTT.

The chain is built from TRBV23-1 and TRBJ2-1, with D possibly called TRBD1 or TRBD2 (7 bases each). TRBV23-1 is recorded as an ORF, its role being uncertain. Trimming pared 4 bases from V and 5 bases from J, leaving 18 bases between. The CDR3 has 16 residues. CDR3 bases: TGCGCCAGCAGTCCGCGAGACAGGGAGGGAAACAATGAGCAGTTCTTC. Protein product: CASSPRDREGNNEQFF.

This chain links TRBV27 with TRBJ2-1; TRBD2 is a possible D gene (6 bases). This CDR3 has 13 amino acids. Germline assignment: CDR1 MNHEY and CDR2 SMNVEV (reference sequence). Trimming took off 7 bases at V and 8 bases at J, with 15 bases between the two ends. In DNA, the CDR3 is TGTGCCAGCAAAGAACGGGGAGGTCATGAGCAGTTCTTC. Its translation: CASKERGGHEQFF.

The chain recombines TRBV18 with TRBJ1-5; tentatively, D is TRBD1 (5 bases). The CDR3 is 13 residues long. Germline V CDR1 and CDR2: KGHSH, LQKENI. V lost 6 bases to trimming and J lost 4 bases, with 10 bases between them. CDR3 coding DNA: TGTGCCAGCTCGACGGGACGAAATCAGCCCCAGCATTTT. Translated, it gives CASSTGRNQPQHF. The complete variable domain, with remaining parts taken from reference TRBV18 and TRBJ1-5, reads NAGVMQNPRHLVRRRGQEARLRCSPMKGHSHVYWYRQLPEEGLKFMVYLQKENIIDESGMPKERFSAEFPKEGPSILRIQQVVRGDSAAYFCASSTGRNQPQHFGDGTRLSIL.

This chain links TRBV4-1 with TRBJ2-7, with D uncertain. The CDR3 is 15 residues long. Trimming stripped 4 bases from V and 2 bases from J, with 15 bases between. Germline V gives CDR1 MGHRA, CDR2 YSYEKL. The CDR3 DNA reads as TGCGCCAGCAGCCCAGAGGTGGTGGGCGCCTACGAGCAGTACTTC. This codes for CASSPEVVGAYEQYF.

The CDR3 bases are TGTGCCAGCAGCCTATCAATTACCACAGATACGCAGTATTTT. Protein sequence: CASSLSITTDTQYF. The V call is TRBV25-1, the J call TRBJ2-3; D ambiguous. Trimming took off 6 bases at V and 2 bases at J, with 12 bases between the two ends. There are 14 residues in the CDR3. CDR1 MGHDK and CDR2 SYGVNS come from the germline V gene.

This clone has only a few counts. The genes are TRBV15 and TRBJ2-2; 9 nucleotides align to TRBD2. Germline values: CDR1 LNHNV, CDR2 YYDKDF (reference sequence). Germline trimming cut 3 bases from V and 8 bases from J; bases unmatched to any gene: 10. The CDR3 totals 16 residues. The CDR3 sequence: CATSRSGRPRAGELFF. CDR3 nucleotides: TGTGCCACCAGCAGGAGCGGGAGGCCAAGGGCTGGGGAGCTGTTTTTT.

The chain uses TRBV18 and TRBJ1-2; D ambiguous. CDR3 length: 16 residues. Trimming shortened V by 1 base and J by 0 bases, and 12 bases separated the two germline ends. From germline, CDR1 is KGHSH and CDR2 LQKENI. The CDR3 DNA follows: TGTGCCAGCTCACCACAGGCAGGCGCAGCTAACTATGGCTACACCTTC. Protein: CASSPQAGAANYGYTF.

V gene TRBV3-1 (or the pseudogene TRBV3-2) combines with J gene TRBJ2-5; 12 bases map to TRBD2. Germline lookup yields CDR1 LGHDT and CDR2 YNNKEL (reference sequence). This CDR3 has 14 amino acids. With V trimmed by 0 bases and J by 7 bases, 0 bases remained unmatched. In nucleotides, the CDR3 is TGTGCCAGCAGCCAAGAACTAGCGGGGGGGACCCAGTACTTC. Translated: CASSQELAGGTQYF.

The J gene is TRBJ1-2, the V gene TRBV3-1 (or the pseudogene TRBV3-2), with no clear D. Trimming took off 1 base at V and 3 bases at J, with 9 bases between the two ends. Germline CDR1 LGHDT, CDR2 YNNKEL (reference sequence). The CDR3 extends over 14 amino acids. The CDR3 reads CASSQGSGYYGYTF. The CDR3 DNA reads TGTGCCAGCAGCCAAGGATCCGGGTACTATGGCTACACCTTC.

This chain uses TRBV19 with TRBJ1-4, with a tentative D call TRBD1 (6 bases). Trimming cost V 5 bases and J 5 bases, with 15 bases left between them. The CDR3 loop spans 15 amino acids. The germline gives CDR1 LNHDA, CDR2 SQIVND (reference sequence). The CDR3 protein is CASSSLGTPNEKLFF. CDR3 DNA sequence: TGTGCCAGTAGTTCACTCGGGACACCAAATGAAAAACTGTTTTTT.